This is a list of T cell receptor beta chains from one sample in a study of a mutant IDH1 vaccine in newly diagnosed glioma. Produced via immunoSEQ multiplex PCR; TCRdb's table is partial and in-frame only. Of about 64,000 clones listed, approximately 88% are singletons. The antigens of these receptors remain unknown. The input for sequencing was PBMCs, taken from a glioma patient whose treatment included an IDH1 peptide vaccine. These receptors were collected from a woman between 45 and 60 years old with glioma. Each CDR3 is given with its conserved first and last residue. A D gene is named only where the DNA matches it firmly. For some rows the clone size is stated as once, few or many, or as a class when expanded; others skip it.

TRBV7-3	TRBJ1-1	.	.	CASSSAGHTEAFF	TGTGCCAGCAGCTCCGCTGGCCACACTGAAGCTTTCTTT
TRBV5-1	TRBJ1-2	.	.	CASSHQYRETGYTF	TGTGCCAGCAGCCATCAATACAGGGAGACTGGCTACACCTTC
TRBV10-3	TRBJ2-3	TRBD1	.	CAISWTGSTDTQYF	TGTGCCATCAGTTGGACAGGGTCAACAGATACGCAGTATTTT
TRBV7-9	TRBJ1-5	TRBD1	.	CASSRDRPNQPQHF	TGTGCCAGCAGCCGGGACAGGCCCAATCAGCCCCAGCATTTT
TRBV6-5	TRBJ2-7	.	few	CASSKWKLDYEQYF	TGTGCCAGCAGCAAATGGAAACTGGACTACGAGCAGTACTTC
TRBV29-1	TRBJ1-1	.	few	CSVDRGGNTEAFF	TGCAGCGTTGACAGGGGAGGGAACACTGAAGCTTTCTTT
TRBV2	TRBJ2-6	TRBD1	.	CAMDRAAGANVLTF	TGTGCCATGGACAGGGCGGCTGGGGCCAACGTCCTGACTTTC
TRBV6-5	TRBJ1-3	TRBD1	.	CASSYSWTGRDTIYF	TGTGCCAGCAGTTACTCGTGGACAGGGCGGGACACCATATATTTT
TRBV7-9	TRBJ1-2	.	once	CASSFRGAFGGYTF	TGTGCCAGCAGCTTTAGAGGGGCCTTTGGAGGCTACACCTTC
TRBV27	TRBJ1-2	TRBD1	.	CASSFNRGYGYTF	TGTGCCAGCAGTTTTAACAGGGGTTATGGCTACACCTTC
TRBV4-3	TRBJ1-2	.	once	CASSQGLSGAGSGYTF	TGCGCCAGCAGCCAAGGACTTTCCGGGGCCGGAAGCGGCTACACCTTC
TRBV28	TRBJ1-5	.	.	CASSQGQINQPQHF	TGTGCCAGCAGCCAAGGACAGATCAATCAGCCCCAGCATTTT
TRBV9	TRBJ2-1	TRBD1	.	CASSGTGGSYNEQFF	TGTGCCAGCAGCGGAACAGGGGGCTCCTACAATGAGCAGTTCTTC
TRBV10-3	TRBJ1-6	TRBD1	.	CAISGTGYNSPLHF	TGTGCCATCAGTGGGACAGGCTATAATTCACCCCTCCACTTT
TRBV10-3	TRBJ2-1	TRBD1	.	CAIRETKGQGNTYNEQFF	TGTGCCATCAGAGAGACCAAAGGACAGGGCAATACCTACAATGAGCAGTTCTTC
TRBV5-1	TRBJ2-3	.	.	CASSLVQGLIDTQYF	TGCGCCAGCAGCTTGGTTCAGGGGTTAATAGATACGCAGTATTTT
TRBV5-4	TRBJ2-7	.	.	CASSSDLYEQYF	TGTGCCAGCAGCTCCGACCTTTACGAGCAGTACTTC
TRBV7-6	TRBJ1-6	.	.	CASSLNEGNSPLHF	TGTGCCAGCAGCTTAAATGAGGGTAATTCACCCCTCCACTTT
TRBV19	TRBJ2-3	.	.	CASSGIGGTDTQYF	TGTGCCAGTAGTGGTATTGGTGGTACAGATACGCAGTATTTT
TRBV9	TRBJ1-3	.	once	CASSVGLQEGRGNTIYF	TGTGCCAGCAGCGTAGGATTACAGGAAGGCCGTGGGAACACCATATATTTT
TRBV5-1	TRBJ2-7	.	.	CASKWGGFPLYEQYF	TGCGCCAGCAAGTGGGGGGGCTTTCCGTTATACGAGCAGTACTTC
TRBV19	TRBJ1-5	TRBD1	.	CASSIQGAIQPQHF	TGTGCCAGTAGTATACAGGGGGCGATTCAGCCCCAGCATTTT
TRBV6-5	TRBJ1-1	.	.	CASSYSIRDAEAFF	TGTGCCAGCAGTTACTCGATCCGGGACGCTGAAGCTTTCTTT
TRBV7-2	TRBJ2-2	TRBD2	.	CASRQAGGKNTGELFF	TGTGCCAGCAGACAAGCGGGGGGGAAGAACACCGGGGAGCTGTTTTTT
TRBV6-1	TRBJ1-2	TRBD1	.	CASRTTGKNGYTF	TGTGCCAGCAGGACGACAGGGAAGAATGGCTACACCTTC
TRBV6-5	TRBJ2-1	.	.	CASRVAGIALNEQFF	TGTGCCAGCCGGGTAGCTGGGATCGCTTTGAATGAGCAGTTCTTC
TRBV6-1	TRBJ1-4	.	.	CAILGTPREKLFF	TGTGCCATCCTCGGGACCCCGCGAGAAAAACTGTTTTTT
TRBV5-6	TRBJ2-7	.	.	CASSLGALPREQYF	TGTGCCAGCAGCTTGGGGGCTCTCCCCCGGGAGCAGTACTTC
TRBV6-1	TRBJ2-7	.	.	CASSHSGRPYEQYF	TGTGCCAGCAGTCACTCAGGGCGGCCCTACGAGCAGTACTTC
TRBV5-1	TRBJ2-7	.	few	CASSLSSVGEQYF	TGCGCCAGCAGCTTGTCTTCAGTTGGCGAGCAGTACTTC
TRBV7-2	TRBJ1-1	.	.	CASSFSGNTEAFF	TGTGCCAGCAGCTTTTCTGGGAACACTGAAGCTTTCTTT
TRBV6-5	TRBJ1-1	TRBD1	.	CASSRQGSAFF	TGTGCCAGCAGTCGACAGGGCTCGGCTTTCTTT
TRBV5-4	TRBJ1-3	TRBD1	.	CASSAGGTALGRDTIYF	TGTGCCAGCAGCGCAGGGGGGACAGCCCTAGGGCGAGACACCATATATTTT
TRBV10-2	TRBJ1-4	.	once	CASSDGSTNEKLFF	TGCGCCAGCAGTGACGGGTCAACTAATGAAAAACTGTTTTTT
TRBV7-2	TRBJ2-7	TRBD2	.	CASKRGTSAGYEQYF	TGTGCCAGCAAGAGAGGGACTAGCGCGGGCTACGAGCAGTACTTC
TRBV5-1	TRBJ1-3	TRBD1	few	CASSRTGLGNTIYF	TGCGCCAGCAGCAGGACAGGGCTTGGAAACACCATATATTTT
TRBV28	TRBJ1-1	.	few	CASGRAFF	TGTGCCAGCGGCCGTGCTTTCTTT
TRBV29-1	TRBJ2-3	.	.	CSVGGAADTQYF	TGCAGCGTTGGGGGGGCCGCAGATACGCAGTATTTT
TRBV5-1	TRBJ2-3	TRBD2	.	CASSLSSQRGSTDTQYF	TGCGCCAGCAGCTTGTCCAGCCAGCGGGGGAGCACAGATACGCAGTATTTT
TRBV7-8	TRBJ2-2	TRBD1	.	CASSPQGSGTGELFF	TGTGCCAGCAGCCCACAGGGGTCCGGGACCGGGGAGCTGTTTTTT
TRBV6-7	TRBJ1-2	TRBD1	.	CASSVCVRQGYGGKGYTF	TGTGCCAGCAGTGTCTGCGTAAGACAGGGGTACGGGGGAAAGGGCTACACCTTC
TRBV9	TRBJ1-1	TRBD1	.	CASSRQGEALTEAFF	TGTGCCAGCAGCAGACAGGGAGAGGCTCTCACTGAAGCTTTCTTT
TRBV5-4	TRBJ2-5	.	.	CASSHPQETQYF	TGTGCCAGCAGCCACCCCCAAGAGACCCAGTACTTC
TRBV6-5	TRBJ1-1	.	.	CASRGFTEAFF	TGTGCCAGCAGGGGATTTACTGAAGCTTTCTTC
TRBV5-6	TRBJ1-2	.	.	CASSPDRAGRYGYTF	TGTGCCAGCAGCCCGGATAGGGCAGGGCGCTATGGCTACACCTTC
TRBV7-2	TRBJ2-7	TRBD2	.	CASSLEASGGRLGQYF	TGTGCCAGCAGCTTAGAAGCTAGCGGGGGGCGCTTGGGGCAGTACTTC
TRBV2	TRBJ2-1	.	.	CASSRINEQFF	TGTGCCAGCAGCCGTATAAATGAGCAGTTCTTC
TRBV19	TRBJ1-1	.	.	CASSIGTVEAFF	TGTGCCAGTAGTATAGGGACGGTTGAAGCTTTCTTT
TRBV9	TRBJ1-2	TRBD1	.	CASSLQGADGYTF	TGTGCCAGCAGCCTACAGGGGGCGGATGGCTACACCTTC
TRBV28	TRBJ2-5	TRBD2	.	CASSPLAGADIYQETQYF	TGTGCCAGCAGCCCGCTAGCGGGGGCCGACATATACCAAGAGACCCAGTACTTC
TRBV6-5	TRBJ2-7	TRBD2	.	CASSQPSGGAHEQYF	TGTGCCAGCAGCCAACCTAGCGGGGGAGCCCACGAGCAGTACTTC
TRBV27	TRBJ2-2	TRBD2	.	CASSFGTMNTGELFF	TGTGCCAGCAGTTTCGGGACTATGAACACCGGGGAGCTGTTTTTT
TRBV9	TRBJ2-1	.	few	CASSLVDLRDDEQFF	TGTGCCAGCAGCCTAGTGGATTTGAGGGACGATGAGCAGTTCTTC
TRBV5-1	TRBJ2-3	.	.	CASSLEGRPTDTQYF	TGCGCCAGCAGCTTGGAAGGCAGGCCCACAGATACGCAGTATTTT